Below, 26 T cell receptor beta chains from the same sample are listed, as sequenced in a study of blood T cells in healthy people across ages. Alongside a J-beta primer mix, a sample-barcoded 5' primer served in a second PCR lasting roughly 7 to 11 cycles. From the 5' RACE reads, TCRdb called clonotypes with MiXCR, one entry per CDR3 protein. The sample consists of about 1.6 million distinct CDR3 sequences, roughly 32% of them appearing once. Sequenced: blood. The receptors stem from a woman aged 30 to 39 in good health.

Ten or more counts support this clonotype. J is TRBJ1-2 and V is TRBV29-1; the D gene is possibly TRBD1 (6 bases). V shed 6 bases and J shed 3 bases, with 11 bases lying between them. The CDR3 length is 12 residues. In germline, CDR1 is SQVTM, CDR2 ANQGSEA. The CDR3 sequence: CSVDQGYYGYTF. CDR3 bases: TGCAGCGTCGACCAGGGGTACTATGGCTACACCTTC.

This clonotype came up once. V usage is TRBV7-2 and J usage is TRBJ1-2; 7 nucleotides match TRBD1. This CDR3 contains 17 residues. J was trimmed by 6 bases and V by 1 base; bases with no gene match: 14. Germline CDR1 is SGHTA and CDR2 is FQGNSA. CDR3 in amino acids: CASSLGPPGQARDGYTF. In nucleotides, the CDR3 is TGTGCCAGCAGCTTAGGCCCCCCTGGACAGGCCCGCGATGGCTACACCTTC. The whole variable domain, remainder taken from reference TRBV7-2 and TRBJ1-2, is GAGVSQSPSNKVTEKGKDVELRCDPISGHTALYWYRQSLGQGLEFLIYFQGNSAPDKSGLPSDRFSAERTGGSVSTLTIQRTQQEDSAVYLCASSLGPPGQARDGYTFGSGTRLTVV.

The rearrangement joins TRBV5-5 to TRBJ1-2; 7 bases agree with TRBD1. This CDR3 region has 16 residues. CDR1 SGHKS and CDR2 YYEKEE come from the germline V gene (reference sequence). J was trimmed by 4 bases and V by 6 bases; bases with no gene match: 15. This CDR3 is CASIALSTGSPYGYTF. The CDR3 nucleotides are TGTGCCAGCATCGCTCTGTCGACAGGGTCGCCCTATGGCTACACCTTC. Looking up the rest from reference TRBV5-5 and TRBJ1-2 gives the full variable domain: DAGVTQSPTHLIKTRGQQVTLRCSPISGHKSVSWYQQVLGQGPQFIFQYYEKEERGRGNFPDRFSARQFPNYSSELNVNALLLGDSALYLCASIALSTGSPYGYTFGSGTRLTVV.

This chain links TRBV11-2 with TRBJ2-6; D is perhaps TRBD1 or TRBD2 (5 bases each). The CDR3 sequence is 16 residues long. V gave up 3 bases and J gave up 2 bases, with 11 bases separating them. CDR1 SGHAT and CDR2 FQNNGV come from the germline V gene. The CDR3 DNA is TGTGCCAGCAGCTTTACAAGGGGAGCTGGGGCCAACGTCCTGACTTTC. Protein sequence: CASSFTRGAGANVLTF.

This clonotype was found once. This chain joins TRBV14 and TRBJ1-6; perhaps TRBD1 as D (5 bases). Trimming shortened V by 1 base and J by 0 bases, and 10 bases separated the two germline ends. Germline CDR1 SGHDN, CDR2 FVKESK. This CDR3 has 17 amino acids. CDR3 sequence reads: CASSQGRASSYNSPLHF. The CDR3 nucleotides read TGTGCCAGCAGCCAAGGCAGGGCCAGCTCCTATAATTCACCCCTCCACTTT. The variable domain in full, completed from reference TRBV14 and TRBJ1-6, reads EAGVTQFPSHSVIEKGQTVTLRCDPISGHDNLYWYRRVMGKEIKFLLHFVKESKQDESGMPNNRFLAERTGGTYSTLKVQPAELEDSGVYFCASSQGRASSYNSPLHFGNGTRLTVT.

The CDR3 here is CASSSRTGKSEQYF. The CDR3 DNA follows: TGTGCCAGTAGTAGCCGGACAGGGAAGTCCGAGCAGTACTTC. The rearrangement uses TRBV19 and TRBJ2-7; 8 bases match TRBD1. The trim removed 4 bases at V and 6 bases at J, leaving 8 bases unmatched. This CDR3 region has 14 residues. Germline CDR1 LNHDA, CDR2 SQIVND (reference sequence).

This clonotype occurred many times. The chain recombines TRBV29-1 with TRBJ2-1; 11 bases match TRBD2. This CDR3 is 14 amino acids long. With V trimmed by 4 bases and J by 12 bases, 11 bases remained unmatched. Germline CDR1 is SQVTM and CDR2 is ANQGSEA. The CDR3 loop is CSVVESSGGWGQFF. The CDR3 nucleotides read TGCAGCGTTGTTGAGTCTAGCGGGGGGTGGGGGCAGTTCTTC.

The genes are TRBV6-2 or TRBV6-3 and TRBJ2-1, with D perhaps TRBD2 (6 bases). The CDR3 length is 15 residues. The ends were cut back, 3 bases at V and 5 bases at J, with 14 bases in the middle. Germline CDR1 is MNHEY and CDR2 is SVGEGT. CDR3 loop: CASSYSVVADNEQFF. The CDR3 DNA reads TGTGCCAGCAGTTATTCGGTCGTAGCGGACAATGAGCAGTTCTTC.

V gene TRBV6-5 combines with J gene TRBJ1-1; D unclear. This CDR3 spans 12 amino acids. CDR1 and CDR2 (germline): MNHEY, SVGAGI. Trimming shortened V by 8 bases and J by 3 bases, and 10 bases separated the two germline ends. The CDR3 coding sequence is TGTGCCAGCGGGGAAGGGTACACTGAAGCTTTCTTT. Encoded protein: CASGEGYTEAFF.

V usage is TRBV2 and J usage is TRBJ2-3; D possibly uses TRBD1 or TRBD2 (5 bases each). The CDR3 is 16 amino acids. The germline CDR1 and CDR2 sequences are SNHLY and FYNNEI. Trimming stripped 6 bases from V and 0 bases from J, with 16 bases between. CDR3 in DNA: TGTGCCAGCAGGAAGGGGACCTTCCCAAGCACAGATACGCAGTATTTT. This translates into CASRKGTFPSTDTQYF.

Concerning this clonotype: This may stem from a read error, because a much larger clone lies one nucleotide away. The chain is built from TRBV29-1 and TRBJ2-5, with 10 nucleotides matching TRBD2. Looked up from germline, CDR1 is SQVTM and CDR2 is ANQGSEA. The CDR3 sequence is 15 residues long. The junction had 14 bases not matched to a gene; V was cut back by 2 bases and J by 11 bases. The CDR3 DNA is TGCAGCGTTGAAACGACTAGCGGGTTGGACAATGAGCAGTACTTC. As protein: CSVETTSGLDNEQYF.

The chain recombines TRBV6-4 with TRBJ2-3; D possibly matches TRBD1 or TRBD2 (5 bases each). Germline V gene data show CDR1 as MRHNA and CDR2 as SNTAGT. The CDR3 extends over 14 amino acids. Trimming removed 8 bases at V and 1 base at J, with 13 bases between. The DNA of the CDR3 is TGTGCCAGCGGGGCAGCGGCGGGCACAGATACGCAGTATTTT. It yields the protein CASGAAAGTDTQYF.

This clonotype has just a few counts. The J gene is TRBJ2-3, the V gene TRBV28, with TRBD2 matching 10 bases. Per the germline V gene, CDR1 is MDHEN and CDR2 is SYDVKM. The CDR3 extends over 16 amino acids. The V gene end was trimmed by 5 bases and the J gene end by 1 base; junction bases not matched to a gene: 6. The CDR3 bases are TGTGCCAGCAGTCCCCTCGGACTAGCGGGCACAGATACGCAGTATTTT. Protein: CASSPLGLAGTDTQYF.

As for this clonotype: One junction end does not reproduce the germline sequence, and a read error may be involved. The chain employs TRBV29-1 and TRBJ1-2; 8 nucleotides line up with TRBD1. CDR1 and CDR2 (germline): SQVTM, ANQGSEA. This CDR3 spans 12 amino acids. DNA for the CDR3: TGCAGCGCTGAAGACAGGGGCGGTGGCTACACCTTC. This translates into CSAEDRGGGYTF. Variable domain in full (rest from reference TRBV29-1 and TRBJ1-2): SAVISQKPSRDICQRGTSLTIQCQVDSQVTMMFWYRQQPGQSLTLIATANQGSEATYESGFVIDKFPISRPNLTFSTLTVSNMSPEDSSIYLCSAEDRGGGYTFGSGTRLTVV.

This rearrangement joins TRBV20-1 to TRBJ1-1; 7 nucleotides match TRBD1. This CDR3 region has 13 residues. CDR1 and CDR2 (germline): DFQATT, SNEGSKA (reference sequence). V was clipped by 4 bases and J by 6 bases; unmatched bases: 8. The CDR3 DNA sequence: TGCAGTGCTACTGACAGGGTTCATGCTGAAGCTTTCTTT. Amino acids: CSATDRVHAEAFF.

The chain is built from TRBV7-9 and TRBJ2-1, with D uncertain. V was clipped by 7 bases and J by 1 base, with 8 bases between them. This CDR3 comprises 13 residues. CDR1 SEHNR and CDR2 FQNEAQ come from the germline V gene (reference sequence). CDR3 sequence: CASTYESYNEQFF. CDR3 coding DNA: TGTGCCAGCACCTACGAGTCCTACAATGAGCAGTTCTTC.

This clonotype appeared a single time. The V call is TRBV5-4, the J call TRBJ1-1, with D perhaps TRBD1 (6 bases). CDR3 length equals 14 residues. V lost 3 bases and J lost 6, with 15 bases in between. Germline V lookup: CDR1 SGHNT, CDR2 YYREEE (reference sequence). CDR3 protein: CASSSGGGFAEAFF. Written as DNA, the CDR3 is TGTGCCAGCAGCTCCGGGGGGGGCTTTGCTGAAGCTTTCTTT.

The table lists this clonotype with many counts. The chain carries TRBV3-1 and TRBJ2-7, with 10 bases identical to TRBD1. The junction had 5 bases not matched to a gene; V was cut back by 4 bases and J by 5 bases. The germline CDR1 and CDR2 sequences are LGHDT and YNNKEL (reference sequence). This CDR3 contains 14 residues. The CDR3 region is CASSLTGGIDEQYF. Written as DNA, the CDR3 is TGTGCCAGCAGCCTGACAGGGGGCATCGACGAGCAGTACTTC.

The gene calls are TRBV3-1 and TRBJ2-1; D might be TRBD2 (5 bases). This CDR3 region has 16 residues. Looked up from germline, CDR1 is LGHDT and CDR2 is YNNKEL (reference sequence). The V gene lost 1 base and the J gene lost 0 bases, with 10 bases spanning the gap. CDR3 nucleotide sequence: TGTGCCAGCAGCCAAGGCCAGCGGAGCTCCTACAATGAGCAGTTCTTC. This translates into CASSQGQRSSYNEQFF.

The genes are TRBV29-1 and TRBJ1-2; 7 bases agree with TRBD1. Trimming took 3 bases from V and 1 from J; bases not matched to a gene: 5. The CDR3 has 14 amino acids. Germline CDR1 reads SQVTM; CDR2 reads ANQGSEA. The CDR3 coding sequence is TGCAGCGTTGATAGGGACAGCTTTAACTATGGCTACACCTTC. This sequence encodes CSVDRDSFNYGYTF. The full variable domain, rest sourced from reference TRBV29-1 and TRBJ1-2, is SAVISQKPSRDICQRGTSLTIQCQVDSQVTMMFWYRQQPGQSLTLIATANQGSEATYESGFVIDKFPISRPNLTFSTLTVSNMSPEDSSIYLCSVDRDSFNYGYTFGSGTRLTVV.

The J gene is TRBJ1-1, the V gene TRBV3-1, with unresolved D. This CDR3 is built from 12 residues. V shed 1 base and J shed 8 bases, with 8 bases lying between them. Germline V lookup: CDR1 LGHDT, CDR2 YNNKEL (reference sequence). CDR3 sequence: CASSQVGAEAFF. Written as DNA, the CDR3 is TGTGCCAGCAGCCAAGTGGGCGCGGAAGCTTTCTTT. Looking up the rest from reference TRBV3-1 and TRBJ1-1 gives the full variable domain: DTAVSQTPKYLVTQMGNDKSIKCEQNLGHDTMYWYKQDSKKFLKIMFSYNNKELIINETVPNRFSPKSPDKAHLNLHINSLELGDSAVYFCASSQVGAEAFFGQGTRLTVV.

The chain has TRBV4-1 and TRBJ2-5; D gene ambiguous. The V end lost 4 bases, the J end lost 4 bases, and 13 bases lay between the germline ends. CDR3 length equals 14 residues. CDR1 and CDR2 from the germline V gene are MGHRA and YSYEKL. The CDR3 region is CASSLWGTAETQYF. The CDR3, as DNA: TGCGCCAGCAGCCTTTGGGGTACAGCAGAGACCCAGTACTTC.

This clonotype was detected only a few times. This chain joins TRBV9 and TRBJ1-4; maybe TRBD1 (6 bases). V was cut by 5 bases and J by 7 bases, with 18 bases left in between. The CDR3 has 15 amino acids. Germline V lookup: CDR1 SGDLS, CDR2 YYNGEE. CDR3 region: CASSPVGASGEKLFF. DNA of the CDR3: TGTGCCAGCAGTCCAGTGGGGGCCTCCGGTGAAAAACTGTTTTTT. The full variable domain, with the rest looked up from reference TRBV9 and TRBJ1-4, is DSGVTQTPKHLITATGQRVTLRCSPRSGDLSVYWYQQSLDQGLQFLIQYYNGEERAKGNILERFSAQQFPDLHSELNLSSLELGDSALYFCASSPVGASGEKLFFGSGTQLSVL.

The chain uses TRBV2 and TRBJ2-3; the D gene is possibly TRBD1 (6 bases). Germline V CDR1 and CDR2: SNHLY, FYNNEI. V was trimmed by 8 bases and J by 3 bases, leaving 12 bases between them. The CDR3 spans 13 residues. CDR3 protein: CASCRDTTDTQYF. As DNA, the CDR3 is TGTGCCAGCTGTAGGGACACTACAGATACGCAGTATTTT.

At least ten counts were recorded for this clonotype. The V call is TRBV4-2, the J call TRBJ2-4; no definite D call. Between the trimmed V and J ends, which lost 0 bases and 10 bases, there was a span of 7 bases. Germline V gene sequence: CDR1 LGHNA, CDR2 YNFKEQ. This CDR3 has 12 amino acids. CDR3 coding DNA: TGTGCCAGCAGCCAAGAACCGTGGATTCAGTACTTC. This gives the protein CASSQEPWIQYF.

This clonotype was observed a few times. The chain combines TRBV10-3 with TRBJ2-1; D unresolved. Trimming left V 6 bases short and J 2 bases short, with 8 bases between. Germline CDR1 reads ENHRY; CDR2 reads SYGVKD. This CDR3 has 13 residues. The CDR3, as DNA: TGTGCCATCAGGGGCGTAACCTACAATGAGCAGTTCTTC. Translating gives CAIRGVTYNEQFF.